A selection of T cell receptor beta chains follows, all from one sample in a study of CD8 T cells in ankylosing spondylitis. TCRdb ran MiXCR on the 5' RACE reads and lists one entry per CDR3 protein. The sample consists of about 240,000 distinct CDR3 sequences, around 7.8% of them appearing once. Sequenced sample: blood, either unsorted or a sorted T cell fraction (not recorded which). These receptors all come from a male donor with ankylosing spondylitis or in good health (not recorded which). Both conserved end residues are part of each CDR3. D genes are given only for firm matches. For some rows the clone size is stated as once, few or many, or as a class when expanded; others skip it.

size	V	D	J	CDR3	DNA
many	TRBV6-2/TRBV6-3	TRBD2	TRBJ2-1	CASSYSEGSGRVTGEQFF	TGTGCCAGCAGTTACTCGGAGGGTAGCGGGAGAGTTACCGGTGAGCAGTTCTTC
many	TRBV11-3	NA	TRBJ2-4	CASSHPPGPGAKNIQYF	TGTGCCAGCAGCCATCCCCCGGGACCAGGAGCCAAAAACATTCAGTACTTC
many	TRBV2	NA	TRBJ2-1	CASSKEAFSGLNEQFF	TGTGCCAGCAGCAAAGAGGCATTCTCGGGGCTCAATGAGCAGTTCTTC
few	TRBV19	NA	TRBJ2-5	CATGSYQETQYF	TGTGCCACCGGGTCCTACCAAGAGACCCAGTACTTC
many	TRBV20-1	NA	TRBJ2-3	CSASPTRGGTDTQYF	TGCAGTGCTAGCCCCACTAGGGGAGGCACAGATACGCAGTATTTT
many	TRBV6-5	NA	TRBJ2-7	CASSYGMGHFYEQYF	TGTGCCAGCAGTTATGGGATGGGACACTTCTACGAGCAGTACTTC
many	TRBV5-1	TRBD1	TRBJ2-7	CASSSSGGYEQYF	TGCGCCAGCAGCTCCTCAGGGGGTTACGAGCAGTACTTC
many	TRBV28	NA	TRBJ2-7	CASSLDSISYEQYF	TGTGCCAGCAGTTTAGACAGCATCTCCTACGAGCAGTACTTC
many	TRBV27	TRBD1	TRBJ1-1	CASSSATGGSRTEAFF	TGTGCCAGCAGTTCCGCAACAGGGGGCAGTCGGACTGAAGCTTTCTTT
many	TRBV19	NA	TRBJ2-7	CASSTSFEGPGEQYF	TGTGCCAGTAGCACATCATTTGAGGGGCCAGGAGAGCAGTACTTC
many	TRBV12-3/TRBV12-4	NA	TRBJ1-1	CASSLRTSNTEAFF	TGTGCCAGCAGTTTAAGGACATCGAACACTGAAGCTTTCTTT
many	TRBV12-3/TRBV12-4	TRBD2	TRBJ2-1	CASSSLDASGSGEQFF	TGTGCCAGCAGCTCCCTTGATGCTAGCGGGAGTGGGGAGCAGTTCTTC
many	TRBV5-6	TRBD2	TRBJ2-5	CASSGTSEYQETQYF	TGTGCCAGCAGCGGGACTAGTGAGTACCAAGAGACCCAGTACTTC
NA	TRBV20-1	TRBD2	TRBJ2-3	CCARSPLLAASTDTQYF	TGCTGTGCTAGATCCCCTCTACTAGCGGCTAGCACAGATACGCAGTATTTT
many	TRBV20-1	TRBD2	TRBJ2-7	CSLSGGALYEQYF	TGCAGTCTAAGCGGGGGGGCTCTCTACGAGCAGTACTTC
many	TRBV7-2	TRBD1	TRBJ2-3	CASRSGQGSTDTQYF	TGTGCCAGCAGATCCGGACAGGGGAGCACAGATACGCAGTATTTT
NA	TRBV6-2/TRBV6-3	TRBD2	TRBJ2-7	CASRPRGSTYEQYF	TGTGCCAGCAGACCCCGCGGGAGCACCTACGAGCAGTACTTC
few	TRBV10-3	TRBD2	TRBJ2-3	CAITRAGLSTDTQYF	TGTGCCATCACCCGAGCGGGGCTGAGCACAGATACGCAGTATTTT
many	TRBV4-3	NA	TRBJ2-3	CASSQNSGRQSTDTQYF	TGCGCCAGCAGCCAAAACTCCGGGAGACAATCCACAGATACGCAGTATTTT
many	TRBV7-9	NA	TRBJ1-1	CASVKGTREAFF	TGTGCCAGCGTTAAGGGGACTCGTGAAGCTTTCTTT
many	TRBV7-2	NA	TRBJ2-7	CASSLSTDLYEQYF	TGTGCCAGCAGCTTATCAACGGACCTTTACGAGCAGTACTTC
many	TRBV5-1	NA	TRBJ2-1	CASSAAFAGNEQFF	TGCGCCAGCAGCGCGGCGTTCGCTGGAAATGAGCAGTTCTTC
many	TRBV30	NA	TRBJ1-2	CAWTPIGFGYTF	TGTGCCTGGACACCCATCGGATTCGGCTACACCTTC
NA	TRBV7-6	NA	TRBJ2-3	CASSVGGGLDTQYF	TGTGCCAGCAGCGTAGGGGGGGGGCTTGATACGCAGTATTTT
many	TRBV12-3/TRBV12-4	TRBD2	TRBJ2-1	CASRSHSGEILNEQFF	TGTGCCAGCAGGTCCCATAGCGGGGAAATACTCAATGAGCAGTTCTTC
many	TRBV12-3/TRBV12-4	NA	TRBJ2-1	CASSLRGFDEQFF	TGTGCCAGCAGTTTAAGAGGGTTCGATGAGCAGTTCTTC
many	TRBV20-1	TRBD1	TRBJ1-2	CSARDWLQAGGNRGYTF	TGCAGTGCTAGAGACTGGCTTCAGGCAGGGGGCAATCGGGGCTACACCTTC
few	TRBV20-1	NA	TRBJ2-3	CSARFRLRSGTDTQYF	TGCAGTGCTAGATTCCGACTCCGGTCGGGGACAGATACGCAGTATTTT
NA	TRBV27	TRBD2	TRBJ2-1	CASTGGGPGNEQFF	TGTGCCAGCACCGGCGGGGGGCCTGGCAATGAGCAGTTCTTC
many	TRBV3-1	NA	TRBJ2-7	CASSQRGGYEQYF	TGTGCCAGCAGCCAAAGAGGAGGCTACGAGCAGTACTTC
many	TRBV6-1	NA	TRBJ2-1	CASSEGASNEQFF	TGTGCCAGCAGTGAAGGCGCCTCAAATGAGCAGTTCTTC
once	TRBV5-1	NA	TRBJ1-1	CASSPEQGGTEAFF	TGCGCCAGCAGCCCGGAACAGGGAGGGACTGAAGCTTTCTTT
NA	TRBV9	NA	TRBJ2-3	CASSVDQASTDTQYF	TGTGCCAGCAGCGTAGACCAGGCAAGCACAGATACGCAGTATTTT
many	TRBV7-2	NA	TRBJ2-2	CASSLAMTSGNTGELFF	TGTGCCAGCAGCTTAGCGATGACTTCGGGAAACACCGGGGAGCTGTTTTTT
NA	TRBV3-1	TRBD1	TRBJ1-2	CASSQGTGGAGGYTF	TGTGCCAGCAGCCAAGGGACAGGGGGCGCAGGTGGCTACACCTTC
NA	TRBV19	TRBD2	TRBJ2-1	CASSARLAGRYNEQFF	TGTGCCAGTAGCGCCCGACTAGCGGGGAGGTACAATGAGCAGTTCTTC
few	TRBV11-1	TRBD1	TRBJ1-2	CASSRQGAGYGYTF	TGTGCCAGCAGCCGACAGGGGGCTGGCTATGGCTACACCTTC
many	TRBV7-9	TRBD1	TRBJ1-3	CASSHLGQSASGNTIYF	TGTGCCAGCAGCCATCTGGGACAGTCTGCCTCTGGAAACACCATATATTTT
many	TRBV7-2	NA	TRBJ1-1	CASSLRVGDTEAFF	TGTGCCAGCAGCTTAAGGGTGGGGGACACTGAAGCTTTCTTT
few	TRBV5-6	NA	TRBJ1-4	CASSLGAETNEKLFF	TGTGCCAGCAGCCTGGGAGCCGAAACGAATGAAAAACTGTTTTTT
many	TRBV29-1	TRBD2	TRBJ2-7	CSVEDPLAGGGEQYF	TGCAGCGTTGAAGATCCCCTAGCGGGGGGTGGCGAGCAGTACTTC
many	TRBV7-2	NA	TRBJ1-2	CASIREAAISSGYTF	TGTGCCAGCATTAGGGAGGCCGCCATTTCGTCGGGCTACACCTTC
few	TRBV23-1	TRBD1	TRBJ2-7	CASSPGQGPIYEQYF	TGCGCCAGCAGCCCGGGACAGGGCCCCATCTACGAGCAGTACTTC
many	TRBV7-8	TRBD1	TRBJ2-3	CASSPDRGRQDTQYF	TGTGCCAGCAGCCCAGACAGGGGGCGCCAAGATACGCAGTATTTT
NA	TRBV4-2	TRBD1	TRBJ2-7	CASSHGQGADEQYF	TGTGCCAGCAGCCACGGACAGGGTGCGGACGAGCAGTACTTC
NA	TRBV11-1	TRBD2	TRBJ2-1	CASSCGLAGGPGCYNEQFF	TGTGCCAGCAGCTGCGGACTAGCGGGGGGGCCTGGTTGCTACAATGAGCAGTTCTTC